Listed below are T cell receptor beta chains from one sample, sequenced in a study of response to subunit inactivated influenza vaccine. TCRdb used MiXCR to reprocess the RT-PCR reads, holding one entry per CDR3 protein. The data contain approximately 530,000 distinct CDR3 sequences, around 8% of them singletons. The source was PBMCs from blood, collected around 25 months after vaccination. Receptors originate from a man aged 45 to 75 who received an inactivated influenza vaccine. Each CDR3 is given with its conserved first and last residue. A D gene is named only where the DNA matches it firmly. Only part of the rows carry a size: once, few, many, or a class if the clone is expanded.

clone_size | d_call | j_call | v_call | cdr3_nt | cdr3_aa
many | . | TRBJ1-1 | TRBV20-1 | TGCAGTGCTAGAGATCCGGGTTGGGGCACTGAAGCTTTCTTT | CSARDPGWGTEAFF
many | . | TRBJ1-2 | TRBV2 | TGTGCCAGCAGTGATGGCGGCTCCGGGAACTATGGCTACACCTTC | CASSDGGSGNYGYTF
few | . | TRBJ2-7 | TRBV15 | TGTGCCACCAGCAGAGATCCCGGCTACGAGCAGTACTTC | CATSRDPGYEQYF
. | . | TRBJ2-1 | TRBV12-3/TRBV12-4 | TGTGCCAGCACCCTGAAACAGGGAGTCCTAGATGAGCAGTTCTTC | CASTLKQGVLDEQFF
. | . | TRBJ1-1 | TRBV29-1 | TGCAGCGTTGATAGGGGTGCTGAAGCTTTCTTT | CSVDRGAEAFF
few | TRBD2 | TRBJ2-5 | TRBV7-2 | TGTGCCAGCAGCTTAGCTAGCGGGAGGGTTCGATGGGAGACCCAGTACTTC | CASSLASGRVRWETQYF
many | TRBD1 | TRBJ2-7 | TRBV5-1 | TGCGCCAGCAGCTTGTCGGGACAGGGCCCGAACGAGCAGTACTTC | CASSLSGQGPNEQYF
. | . | TRBJ2-1 | TRBV29-1 | TGCAGCGTTCGGGACGGGACGTACAATGAGCAGTTCTTC | CSVRDGTYNEQFF
. | . | TRBJ2-1 | TRBV20-1 | TGCAGTGCTGCCCCCGGAGGGGGGAACTCCTACAATGAGCAGTTCTTC | CSAAPGGGNSYNEQFF
. | . | TRBJ2-3 | TRBV5-1 | TGCGCCAGCAGCTTGGAGACCCGAAAGGCAGATACGCAGTATTTT | CASSLETRKADTQYF
few | . | TRBJ2-1 | TRBV12-3/TRBV12-4 | TGTGCCAGCAGCCCCCTCCGCAGGGGTACCTACAATGAGCAGTTCTTC | CASSPLRRGTYNEQFF
. | . | TRBJ2-7 | TRBV11-2 | TGTGCCAGCAGCTTAAGACCGACATACGAGCAGTACTTC | CASSLRPTYEQYF
. | . | TRBJ2-7 | TRBV20-1 | TGCAGTGCAATGACAGTTACCTACGAGCAGTACTTC | CSAMTVTYEQYF
. | . | TRBJ1-1 | TRBV6-1 | TGTGCCAGCAGAAGGGACGGGACGAACACTGAAGCTTTCTTT | CASRRDGTNTEAFF
few | TRBD1 | TRBJ2-7 | TRBV10-3 | TGTGCCATCAGTGGCACCCGACTGGGACAGGTCTCGATGGTATACGAGCAGTACTTC | CAISGTRLGQVSMVYEQYF
. | . | TRBJ2-7 | TRBV9 | TGTGCCAGCAGCGTATCAGGGTCCTACGAGCAGTACTTC | CASSVSGSYEQYF
many | . | TRBJ2-7 | TRBV12-3/TRBV12-4 | TGTGCCAGCAGTTTAGCACTACCCTACGAGCAGTACTTC | CASSLALPYEQYF
few | . | TRBJ2-7 | TRBV5-1 | TGCGCCAGCAGCTTGGTACAGGGAAATTACGAGCAGTACTTC | CASSLVQGNYEQYF
. | TRBD2 | TRBJ2-1 | TRBV12-3/TRBV12-4 | TGTGCCAGCAGTTTCGGGAGGGGAGGGTTCGGTGAGCAGTTCTTC | CASSFGRGGFGEQFF
few | . | TRBJ2-7 | TRBV27 | TGTGCCAGCGCCCAGGGGCGGGAGCAGTACTTC | CASAQGREQYF
many | TRBD1 | TRBJ2-5 | TRBV29-1 | TGCAGCGTTGGACAGGGTCGGGAGACCCAGTACTTC | CSVGQGRETQYF
. | TRBD2 | TRBJ2-1 | TRBV5-6 | TGTGCCAGCAGCCCGGTTCTAGCGGGGGCCTACAATGAGCAGTTCTTC | CASSPVLAGAYNEQFF
few | . | TRBJ2-5 | TRBV6-5 | TGTGCCAGCAGTTACTCAGGGCCGACACAAGAGACCCAGTACTTC | CASSYSGPTQETQYF
many | TRBD1 | TRBJ1-4 | TRBV5-1 | TGCGCCAGCAGCTTGACCCCTAACGACAGGGACGGGGAAAAACTGTTTTTT | CASSLTPNDRDGEKLFF
. | . | TRBJ2-3 | TRBV5-1 | TGCGCCAGCATGGCGGGCCTCGGGACAGATACGCAGTATTTT | CASMAGLGTDTQYF
few | . | TRBJ2-1 | TRBV7-9 | TGTGCCAGCAGCCCCCAGGCAGTCTACAATGAGCAGTTCTTC | CASSPQAVYNEQFF
many | TRBD2 | TRBJ2-3 | TRBV11-3 | TGTGCCAGCAGCCCTGGACTAGTTGGGGATACGCAGTATTTT | CASSPGLVGDTQYF
few | . | TRBJ2-1 | TRBV23-1 | TGCGCCAGCAGTCAATCGAGGGGGACGGGGGCCACTGGATTGGACAATGAGCAGTTCTTC | CASSQSRGTGATGLDNEQFF
few | . | TRBJ1-3 | TRBV9 | TGTGCCAGCAGCCATTCTGTGGGGTTTTCTGGAAACACCATATATTTT | CASSHSVGFSGNTIYF
many | . | TRBJ1-3 | TRBV4-2 | TGTGCCAGCAGCCAAGAACAGGGTCACTCTGGAAACACCATATATTTT | CASSQEQGHSGNTIYF
. | . | TRBJ2-4 | TRBV6-1 | TGTGCCAGCAGCCCGGACTTTACGGGATTCATTCAGTACTTC | CASSPDFTGFIQYF